This TCR beta chain came from a study of cytomegalovirus exposure and HLA in healthy donors. Study-wide background: Later, an analysis reported that the approximately 120 validation repertoires had used the same platform as the approximately 600 first-cohort repertoires.

Trimming cost V 1 base and J 3 bases, with 13 bases left between them. Germline V lookup: CDR1 SGHNT, CDR2 YENEEA. The CDR3 runs to 15 residues. Study-level points and caveats: Whilst most TCR sequences proved rare, a subset of public TCRs occurred across many donors. Specific recognition of CMV antigens was confirmed in vitro for a few chains (all CMV-associated). Cytomegalovirus association was listed for 164 TCR beta chains.

As for this clone: Antigen specificity is unknown.

Clones were read by immunoSEQ multiplex PCR, and TCRdb kept only the in-frame ones, dropping some. The sample includes 150,000 to 200,000 clones, 86% of them seen just once. The TCR was taken from a man aged 30 to 39 in good health and CMV-seropositive. Sequencing was done on a sample of PBMCs. The gene calls are TRBV11-3 and TRBJ2-7; D not certain. CDR3 in DNA: TGTGCCAGCAGCTTAGGTCCTAGATCGAGCTACGAGCAGTACTTC. This gives the protein CASSLGPRSSYEQYF.